Listed below are T cell receptor beta chains from one sample, sequenced in a study of cytomegalovirus exposure and HLA in healthy donors. Profiling relied on immunoSEQ multiplex PCR, and the TCRdb table lists in-frame clones only, not all of them. The top ten clones hold around 3% of a sample with some 130,000 clones, roughly four fifths of them seen once. Sequenced input: PBMCs. The receptors stem from a boy younger than 10 in good health and CMV-seronegative. CDR3s include the opening cysteine and the closing phenylalanine or tryptophan.

V	J	CDR3
TRBV18	TRBJ2-1	CASSPRTSGGILDEQFF
TRBV6-5	TRBJ2-1	CASSYQGQGGGEQFF
TRBV27	TRBJ2-1	CASSPGLAGNEQFF
TRBV19	TRBJ1-5	CASSTPFGLEQPQHF
TRBV9	TRBJ2-3	CASSGRESDSTDTQYF
TRBV7-2	TRBJ2-1	CASSHPGGGGPNSYNEQFF
TRBV10-1	TRBJ2-3	CARPGRGGSDTQYF
TRBV6-5	TRBJ2-1	CASSSLAGGNEQFF
TRBV12-2	TRBJ1-4	CASRLEVDRGDEKLFF
TRBV2	TRBJ2-1	CASSIAGGPPYNEQFF
TRBV7-9	TRBJ1-1	CASSPRMRNTEAFF
TRBV4-1	TRBJ2-5	CASSQEGRALTETQYF
TRBV19	TRBJ2-1	CASSIDLLVGGLADSYNEQFF
TRBV19	TRBJ1-5	CASSMRGQGWQPQHF
TRBV29-1	TRBJ1-1	CSVEAGDGAFF
TRBV13	TRBJ2-6	CASSFGRSGANVLTF
TRBV14	TRBJ1-6	CASSQGTYNSPLHF
TRBV30	TRBJ1-2	CAWSWMRTGMGEGGYTF
TRBV9	TRBJ1-2	CASSVGQGDYGYTF
TRBV11-3	TRBJ2-3	CASSLRGGDTQYF
TRBV13	TRBJ2-5	CASSTQGLAEETQYF
TRBV23-1	TRBJ2-7	CASSQWNLDRGLREQYF
TRBV9	TRBJ1-1	CASSVGQGITEAFF
TRBV14	TRBJ2-1	CASSHRLYNEQFF
TRBV15	TRBJ2-1	CATSRGLAESSYNEQFF
TRBV5-1	TRBJ2-3	CASSLQPARGSDTQYF
TRBV2	TRBJ2-7	CASSLQTGGGHEQYF
TRBV6-5	TRBJ2-7	CASSYLGTGPHEQYF
TRBV7-8	TRBJ2-1	CASSFSWGGDEQFF
TRBV30	TRBJ2-3	CAWRTGEGTDTQYF
TRBV7-6	TRBJ2-2	CASSVDLRDRENTGELFF
TRBV6-5	TRBJ2-2	CASSYSLGVLFF
TRBV7-9	TRBJ2-7	CSSSLGPGGEQYF
TRBV7-8	TRBJ2-6	CASSLLGGSGANVLTF
TRBV7-6	TRBJ1-4	CASSSGTVNEKLFF
TRBV5-4	TRBJ2-1	CASSFGGQGWDEQFF
TRBV5-1	TRBJ2-1	CASSLDSGRNEQFF
TRBV19	TRBJ1-1	CASSIVRQGWEDTEAFF
TRBV7-9	TRBJ2-5	CASSGWDSGSQETQYF
TRBV29-1	TRBJ2-7	CSVGRAGGGSYEQYF
TRBV11-1	TRBJ2-5	CASSLGAVAGSTQETQYF
TRBV29-1	TRBJ2-1	CSVKTSGRSNEQFF
TRBV6-4	TRBJ2-3	CASSDGRGSTDTQYF
TRBV7-9	TRBJ1-2	CASTPRTANYGYTF
TRBV10-1	TRBJ2-7	CASSDTYEQYF
TRBV6-1	TRBJ1-2	CASRLTSGSSTF
TRBV4-3	TRBJ1-2	CASSQEAPSLYGYTF
TRBV18	TRBJ1-1	CASSPLATGGVQVNTEAFF
TRBV30	TRBJ2-1	CAWSVPGLAGGSYNEQFF
TRBV5-1	TRBJ2-3	CASSFGGRSSGGSTDTQYF
TRBV28	TRBJ2-7	CASGAGDEQYF
TRBV27	TRBJ1-5	CASSLSGGSKDPQHF